The sequence of this TCR beta chain was determined in a study of shared clonotypes between healthy human individuals. General observations from the study: Sharing of clonotypes among donors was expected to vary with sequencing depth.

CDR3 length equals 14 residues. Germline V gene sequence: CDR1 SGHVS, CDR2 FQNEAQ. The trim removed 5 bases at V and 5 bases at J, leaving 7 bases unmatched. Of note for this clone: What it binds is unknown.

The protocol was immunoSEQ multiplex PCR, while the TCRdb copy is restricted to in-frame clones and leaves out a portion. The sample lists 730,000 or so clones; roughly 78% were seen once. The genes are TRBV7-8 and TRBJ2-5; TRBD1 matches 8 bases. This clonotype was obtained from a woman in her twenties or thirties in good health. Material: memory CD4+ T cells sorted from blood. Subset described: CD45RA-negative fraction. DNA of the CDR3: TGTGCCAGCAGCGCACCGACAGGGGTTGAGACCCAGTACTTC. Translation: CASSAPTGVETQYF.